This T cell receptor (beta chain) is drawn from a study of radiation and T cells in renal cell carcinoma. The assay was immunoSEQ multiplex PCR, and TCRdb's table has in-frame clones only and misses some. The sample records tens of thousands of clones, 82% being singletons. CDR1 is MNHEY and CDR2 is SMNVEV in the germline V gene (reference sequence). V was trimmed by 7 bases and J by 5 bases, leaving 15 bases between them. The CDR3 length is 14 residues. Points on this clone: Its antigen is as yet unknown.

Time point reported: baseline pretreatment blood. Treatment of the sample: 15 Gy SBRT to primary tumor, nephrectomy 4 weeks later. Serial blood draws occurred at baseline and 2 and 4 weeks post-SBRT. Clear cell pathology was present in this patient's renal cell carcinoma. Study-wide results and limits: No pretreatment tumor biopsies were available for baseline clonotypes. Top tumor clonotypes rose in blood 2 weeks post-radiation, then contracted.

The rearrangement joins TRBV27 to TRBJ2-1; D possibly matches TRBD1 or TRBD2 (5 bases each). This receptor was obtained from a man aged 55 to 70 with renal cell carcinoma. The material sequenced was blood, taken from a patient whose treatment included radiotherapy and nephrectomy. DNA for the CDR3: TGTGCCAGCACCGAAGGGCAGGGACACAATGAGCAGTTCTTC. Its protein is CASTEGQGHNEQFF.